This T cell receptor (beta chain) was identified in a study of blood T cell repertoires in COVID-19 (dated by TCRdb to the early 2020s). Describing the broader study: Samples from collaborators originated in the United States, Italy and Spain and spanned both the acute and convalescent phases of COVID-19. The prospective study material was composed of cDNA or gDNA derived from T cells, B-cell-depleted T cells, or PBMCs. The samples were drawn from the first 160 participants of the ongoing ImmuneRACE study and from roughly 1,300 subjects provided by 6 global collaborators. A freely available public database, intended as a resource for researchers studying the immune response to SARS-CoV-2, is where the repertoires were released. Where available, HLA class I and class II types were obtained from metadata supplied by the sample provider rather than from assay-based typing. A de-identified subject ID, COVID-19 status, age in years and sex were almost always included in the sample metadata. Deeply sampled blood TCRbeta repertoires from subjects exposed to, actively infected with, or recovered from COVID-19 were included in the dataset.

The CDR3 holds 16 amino acids from the cysteine to the phenylalanine. Only CDR3 DNA remains: 48 bases, in frame from the first base. Sequences SGHTA (CDR1) and FQGNSA (CDR2) are obtained from the germline V gene. V is cut by 5 bases and J by 10 bases, and the space between the germline ends is 24 bases. Each collaborating institution followed its own protocols to collect whole blood in K2EDTA tubes. Collaborator samples were shipped for TCRbeta analysis as frozen whole blood, isolated PBMCs, or DNA extracted from either sample type. The immunoSEQ Assay, a bias-controlled multiplex PCR, was used to amplify TCRbeta CDR3 regions from genomic DNA. In the paper's pipeline: Nucleated cell counts per sample were estimated from amplification of reference gene primers within the assay. To quantify the absolute abundance of each unique TCRbeta CDR3 rearrangement, sequence reads were collapsed and filtered. For each sample, productive Simpson clonality was calculated as the square root of Simpson's diversity index across productive rearrangements. This immuneACCESS table, as held by TCRdb, lists in-frame sequences with V and J called but not all clones. Of the missing ones, under half trace to an unresolved V gene in checked studies; the others have no known cause. V and J calls and clone size come straight from that table; D and trimming were deduced from the DNA. This sample is represented by about 130,000 clones; around 86% of them were singletons. The ten biggest clones cover around 6.3% of the sample.

On this clone itself: Its specific antigen is unknown. Base qualities are not recorded, but no much larger clone differs from it by a single base.

The research as a whole found: The amount of clinical and demographic metadata varied by source and participant and was provided uncurated.

Sequencing was done on a sample of peripheral blood. The clonotype originates from a man older than 75 with active or convalescent COVID-19. The chain employs TRBV7-2 and TRBJ2-1, and the D gene may be TRBD2, 5 bases matching. The CDR3 has the sequence CASSLLPSPLPGEQFF. The DNA sequence is given as TGTGCCAGCAGCCTGCTTCCATCTCCACTGCCGGGGGAGCAGTTCTTC. Full variable domain (CDR3 extended with the reference TRBV7-2 and TRBJ2-1 proteins): GAGVSQSPSNKVTEKGKDVELRCDPISGHTALYWYRQSLGQGLEFLIYFQGNSAPDKSGLPSDRFSAERTGGSVSTLTIQRTQQEDSAVYLCASSLLPSPLPGEQFFGPGTRLTVL.